This paragraph reports one T cell receptor (beta chain). The target antigen is unknown. This may arise from a read error, as a much more abundant clone is one base away. This sample is part of a study of T cells in Graves' hyperthyroidism and ophthalmopathy. Broader study findings: Model predictions of ophthalmopathy came a median approximately 6.5 months before onset.

Trimming cost V 3 bases and J 0 bases, with 13 bases left between them. The CDR3 is 16 residues long. The V gene's germline CDR1 is SGDLS and CDR2 YYNGEE. RNA transcripts were the template for amplifying TCR beta CDR3 regions. TCR CDR3 underwent first-round RT-PCR with the HTBI primer set. Each CDR3 protein gets one entry after TCRdb re-called the multiplex PCR reads with MiXCR. The profile shows about 580,000 distinct CDR3 sequences, roughly 46% of them singletons. The chain employs TRBV9 and TRBJ1-3; a possible D gene is TRBD1 (5 bases). The material sequenced was peripheral blood or thyroid tissue (not recorded which). The receptor was derived from a woman between 18 and 29 years old with Graves' hyperthyroidism. In DNA form, the CDR3 reads TGTGCCAGCAGCGCCGAATTCGGGACCTCTGGAAACACCATATATTTT. Its protein is CASSAEFGTSGNTIYF.